This record looks at one T cell receptor (beta chain) sequence and its context. Here immunoSEQ multiplex PCR was the method, and the copy in TCRdb shows in-frame clones only, minus some. The table has about 50,000 clones, 90% to 96% seen once. The length of the CDR3 is 12 residues. Germline lookup yields CDR1 SQVTM and CDR2 ANQGSEA. V gave up 5 bases and J gave up 7 bases; unmatched junction bases: 5. The sample comes from a study of technical replicates of blood from a handful of donors. The sequence came from a human donor in good health. The V call is TRBV29-1, the J call TRBJ1-2, with TRBD1 matching over 9 bases. The sample was T cells isolated from PBMCs. CDR3 coding DNA: TGCAGCGTTCGACAGGGGGACCTTGGCTACACCTTC. It codes for CSVRQGDLGYTF. Full variable domain (outside the CDR3, taken from reference TRBV29-1 and TRBJ1-2): SAVISQKPSRDICQRGTSLTIQCQVDSQVTMMFWYRQQPGQSLTLIATANQGSEATYESGFVIDKFPISRPNLTFSTLTVSNMSPEDSSIYLCSVRQGDLGYTFGSGTRLTVV.